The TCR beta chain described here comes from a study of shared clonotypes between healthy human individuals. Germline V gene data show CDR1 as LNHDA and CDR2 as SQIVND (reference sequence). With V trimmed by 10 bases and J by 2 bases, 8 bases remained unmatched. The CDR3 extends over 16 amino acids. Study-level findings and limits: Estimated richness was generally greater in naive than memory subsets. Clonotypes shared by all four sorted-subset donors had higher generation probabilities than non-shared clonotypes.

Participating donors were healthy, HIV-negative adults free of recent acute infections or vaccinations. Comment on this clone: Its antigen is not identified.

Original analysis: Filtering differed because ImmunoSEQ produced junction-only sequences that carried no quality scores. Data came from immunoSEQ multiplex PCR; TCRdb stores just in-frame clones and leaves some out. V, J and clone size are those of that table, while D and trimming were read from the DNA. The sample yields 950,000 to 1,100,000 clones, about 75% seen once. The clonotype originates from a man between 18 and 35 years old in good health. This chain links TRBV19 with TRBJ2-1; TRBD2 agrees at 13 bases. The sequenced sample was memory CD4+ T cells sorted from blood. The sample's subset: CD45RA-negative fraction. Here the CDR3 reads CATRTSGRGAYNEQFF. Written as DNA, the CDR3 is TGTGCCACGCGGACTAGCGGGAGAGGGGCCTACAATGAGCAGTTCTTC.